The 26 T cell receptor beta chains reported below all come from one sample, sequenced in a study of cytomegalovirus exposure and HLA in healthy donors. PCR used 60 Vbeta primers and 13 Jbeta primers. Generated by immunoSEQ multiplex PCR, the TCRdb table keeps only in-frame clones and is missing some. Seen here are 87,000 or so clones, about 77% observed once, and the top ten hold about 5%. Sample: PBMCs. The receptors derive from a woman between 40 and 55 years old in good health and CMV-seronegative.

The CDR3 loop reads CASSSYTGELFF. The DNA of the CDR3 is TGTGCCAGCAGCTCATACACCGGGGAGCTGTTTTTT. The V and J genes are TRBV7-3 and TRBJ2-2, with unresolved D. The CDR3 runs 12 residues. V was pared by 4 bases and J by 3 bases, with 3 bases between. CDR1 is SGHTA, CDR2 FQGTGA, per germline.

The CDR3 is CASSLGGGGPGELFF. The CDR3 region has the DNA TGTGCCAGCAGCTTAGGCGGGGGAGGACCCGGGGAGCTGTTTTTT. The gene calls are TRBV7-8 and TRBJ2-2, with TRBD2 identical over 7 bases. Germline trimming cut 1 base from V and 6 bases from J; bases unmatched to any gene: 5. Germline V gene data show CDR1 as SGHVS and CDR2 as FQNEAQ. This CDR3 has 15 residues.

The rearrangement uses TRBV6-4 and TRBJ2-7, with D perhaps matching TRBD1 (6 bases). Trimming took 2 bases from V and 9 from J, leaving 14 bases between them. Germline V gene lookup returns CDR1 MRHNA and CDR2 SNTAGT. This CDR3 contains 13 residues. DNA for the CDR3: TGTGCCAGCAGTGACAATTTGGGGACACCGCAGTACTTC. Amino acid sequence: CASSDNLGTPQYF.

The chain links TRBV4-2 to TRBJ2-5, with 7 bases that match TRBD2. With V trimmed by 5 bases and J by 4 bases, 10 bases remained unmatched. The CDR3 loop spans 15 amino acids. Germline V gives CDR1 LGHNA, CDR2 YNFKEQ. This CDR3 is CASSFTPGGLETQYF. The CDR3 nucleotides are TGTGCCAGCAGCTTCACCCCGGGGGGATTAGAGACCCAGTACTTC.

The CDR3 sequence: CASSVRDTWVSLHF. CDR3 DNA: TGCGCCAGCAGTGTCAGGGACACTTGGGTAAGCCTCCACTTT. The chain combines TRBV23-1 with TRBJ1-6; D might be TRBD1 (6 bases). TRBV23-1 is an ORF; its function is uncertain. The CDR3 has 14 residues. Trimming stripped 5 bases from V and 15 bases from J, with 20 bases between.

The rearrangement links TRBV7-6 to TRBJ2-7; 11 bases map to TRBD1. Looked up from germline, CDR1 is SGHVS and CDR2 is FNYEAQ. The CDR3 runs to 14 residues. V lost 4 bases and J lost 5; bases outside the gene matches: 4. CDR3 bases: TGTGCCAGCAGCTGGACAGGGGGCTCGAACGAGCAGTACTTC. Translation gives CASSWTGGSNEQYF.

The chain couples TRBV4-3 to TRBJ2-1, with D tentatively TRBD2 (6 bases). This CDR3 is 17 amino acids long. From germline, CDR1 is LGHNA and CDR2 YSLEER. V shed 0 bases and J shed 0 bases, with 12 bases lying between them. The CDR3 nucleotides are TGCGCCAGCAGCCAAGAAGTTCGGGGGAGCTCCTACAATGAGCAGTTCTTC. Amino acid sequence: CASSQEVRGSSYNEQFF.

V is TRBV12-5 and J is TRBJ2-5; 9 bases align to TRBD1. Germline CDR1 reads LGHNT; CDR2 reads FRNRAP. The ends lost 0 bases at V and 4 bases at J; junction bases unmatched: 6. The CDR3 spans 16 residues. The CDR3 DNA is TGTGCTAGTGGTTTGGTAACGACAGGGGGTTTAGAGACCCAGTACTTC. Translated, it gives CASGLVTTGGLETQYF.

A single count supports this clone. The rearrangement links TRBV6-6 to TRBJ1-1; perhaps TRBD1 as D (5 bases). Germline values: CDR1 MNHNY, CDR2 SVGAGI (reference sequence). The V gene lost 6 bases and the J gene lost 4 bases, with 12 bases spanning the gap. The CDR3 covers 13 residues. CDR3 sequence (DNA): TGTGCCAGCAGGCCCGGGGGGGGCACTGAAGCTTTCTTT. Amino acid sequence: CASRPGGGTEAFF.

This chain connects TRBV4-2 to TRBJ1-6; D unresolved. The ends were cut back, 1 base at V and 3 bases at J, with 19 bases in the middle. Germline lookup yields CDR1 LGHNA and CDR2 YNFKEQ. The CDR3 contains 19 residues. For the CDR3, the DNA is TGTGCCAGCAGCCAAGCTCAGGTCCCCGGATTCAACTATAATTCACCCCTCCACTTT. Protein: CASSQAQVPGFNYNSPLHF.

The sample holds one count of this clone. The chain links TRBV4-3 to TRBJ2-1, with 8 nucleotides matching TRBD2. With 4 bases clipped from V and 9 bases from J, the junction kept 20 bases outside the gene matches. CDR3 length: 18 residues. Germline assignment: CDR1 LGHNA and CDR2 YSLEER. The CDR3 reads CASSLDTTGTSSRSEQFF. DNA of the CDR3: TGCGCCAGCAGCCTCGACACAACCGGGACTAGTAGTAGGAGTGAGCAGTTCTTC.

This clone was observed a handful of times. A much more abundant neighbour one base away suggests this may be a read error. Without the conserved terminal phenylalanine or tryptophan, this CDR3 likely stems from a read error. V gene TRBV5-1 combines with J gene TRBJ1-1; a possible D gene is TRBD1 (5 bases). This CDR3 contains 13 residues. Looked up from germline, CDR1 is SGHRS and CDR2 is YFSETQ. V was pared by 3 bases and J by 4 bases, with 10 bases between. The chain's CDR3 is CASSWGGSTEAFV. CDR3 DNA: TGCGCCAGCAGCTGGGGGGGATCCACTGAAGCTTTCGTT.

J is TRBJ1-2 and V is TRBV6-1, with a weak D call TRBD1 (6 bases). The CDR3 loop spans 14 amino acids. Germline V CDR1 and CDR2: MNHNS, SASEGT. V dropped 4 bases and J dropped 1 base, with 10 bases sitting between them. The CDR3 sequence is CASSADSDNYGYTF. CDR3 DNA sequence: TGTGCCAGCAGTGCGGACAGCGATAACTATGGCTACACCTTC.

Here the CDR3 DNA reads TGTGCCAGCAGCCAAGAAGGGACTAGGAGTGCCGATACGCAGTATTTT. Its protein is CASSQEGTRSADTQYF. V usage is TRBV4-2 and J usage is TRBJ2-3; 8 positions match TRBD2. V dropped 0 bases and J dropped 6; count of bases not matched to a gene: 8. Germline lookup yields CDR1 LGHNA and CDR2 YNFKEQ. The CDR3 has 16 residues.

This clone has a handful of counts. This chain connects TRBV7-9 to TRBJ2-5, with TRBD2 as a possible D gene (5 bases). V lost 4 bases and J lost 5, with 26 bases in between. CDR1 is SEHNR, CDR2 FQNEAQ, per germline (reference sequence). The CDR3 length is 18 residues. The CDR3 DNA reads as TGTGCCAGCAGCTCCCTCCTCGGGGTCGGGGTTGTGGCGGAGACCCAGTACTTC. It translates to CASSSLLGVGVVAETQYF. Complete variable domain (other parts from reference TRBV7-9 and TRBJ2-5): DTGVSQNPRHKITKRGQNVTFRCDPISEHNRLYWYRQTLGQGPEFLTYFQNEAQLEKSRLLSDRFSAERPKGSFSTLEIQRTEQGDSAMYLCASSSLLGVGVVAETQYFGPGTRLLVL.

The chain combines TRBV2 with TRBJ1-5; TRBD1 might be the D (5 bases). The CDR3 runs to 13 residues. Germline V CDR1 and CDR2: SNHLY, FYNNEI. The V end was cut by 11 bases, the J end by 3 bases, with 14 bases between. The DNA of the CDR3 is TGTGCCGGGGCGACGGACTACAATCAGCCCCAGCATTTT. Residues: CAGATDYNQPQHF.

The V and J genes are TRBV10-1 and TRBJ2-5; 7 bases fit TRBD2. The CDR3 loop spans 13 amino acids. Germline CDR1 WNHNN, CDR2 SYGVQD (reference sequence). Trimming cost V 6 bases and J 6 bases; bases outside gene matches: 7. The CDR3 sequence is CASRRWGGKTQYF. The CDR3 nucleotides read TGCGCCAGCAGACGGTGGGGAGGGAAGACCCAGTACTTC.

The chain employs TRBV6-5 and TRBJ1-5, with 7 bases that match TRBD1. J gave up 0 bases and V 8 bases, and 7 bases lay outside the gene matches. The CDR3 consists of 15 residues. Looked up from germline, CDR1 is MNHEY and CDR2 is SVGAGI. CDR3 sequence reads: CASSLQGGSNQPQHF. CDR3 sequence (DNA): TGTGCCAGCTCACTTCAGGGGGGTAGCAATCAGCCCCAGCATTTT.

This clone was seen only a few times. V and J are TRBV6-1 and TRBJ1-1; 9 bases match TRBD1. CDR1 is MNHNS, CDR2 SASEGT, per germline. The CDR3 spans 18 residues. Trimming removed 0 bases from V and 5 bases from J; junction bases left unmatched: 13. CDR3 sequence (DNA): TGTGCCAGCAGTGAAGCCTCAACGAAACAGGGGGCTAGGACTGAAGCTTTCTTT. This sequence encodes CASSEASTKQGARTEAFF.

The chain uses TRBV20-1 and TRBJ1-1; D is ambiguous. This CDR3 is 11 amino acids long. Germline CDR1 DFQATT, CDR2 SNEGSKA (reference sequence). Trimming took 4 bases from V and 4 from J, leaving 7 bases between them. CDR3: CSAIQITEAFF. CDR3 DNA sequence: TGCAGTGCTATTCAAATCACTGAAGCTTTCTTT.

The gene calls are TRBV5-1 and TRBJ1-1; D uncertain. Germline V gene sequence: CDR1 SGHRS, CDR2 YFSETQ. The CDR3 sequence is 15 residues long. Trimming stripped 0 bases from V and 1 base from J, with 10 bases between. CDR3 in DNA: TGCGCCAGCAGCTTGGCCGTTGCCGGGAACACTGAAGCTTTCTTT. Amino acids: CASSLAVAGNTEAFF.

The J gene is TRBJ2-7, the V gene TRBV5-6; D unresolved. Germline CDR1 reads SGHDT; CDR2 reads YYEEEE. The CDR3 length is 13 residues. V lost 3 bases and J lost 2, with 9 bases in between. The CDR3 DNA follows: TGTGCCAGCAGCTCGAGAGATACCTACGAGCAGTACTTC. Encoded protein: CASSSRDTYEQYF.

This clone was found a few times. The chain is built from TRBV7-9 and TRBJ2-2; D ambiguous. CDR3 length: 14 residues. Germline loops: CDR1 SEHNR, CDR2 FQNEAQ (reference sequence). Trimming pared 0 bases from V and 1 base from J, leaving 3 bases between. Written as DNA, the CDR3 is TGTGCCAGCAGCTTAGCCCAGAACACCGGGGAGCTGTTTTTT. This translates into CASSLAQNTGELFF.

V and J are TRBV7-6 and TRBJ2-3, with a weak D call TRBD2 (6 bases). This CDR3 contains 14 residues. Germline values: CDR1 SGHVS, CDR2 FNYEAQ. Trimming removed 9 bases from V and 0 bases from J, with 13 bases in between. The chain's CDR3 is CASQPGASTDTQYF. The CDR3 DNA reads TGTGCCAGTCAACCGGGAGCTAGCACAGATACGCAGTATTTT.

This clone has just one count. The V call is TRBV7-3, the J call TRBJ1-5; D gene uncertain. There are 12 residues in the CDR3. V shed 5 bases and J shed 4 bases, with 6 bases lying between them. The germline V gene encodes CDR1 SGHTA and CDR2 FQGTGA. The CDR3 bases are TGTGCCAGCAGCCCCCAAAATCAGCCCCAGCATTTT. This translates into CASSPQNQPQHF.

V and J are TRBV7-2 and TRBJ2-5; 10 bases line up with TRBD1. The J segment lost 4 bases and the V segment lost 5 bases, leaving 7 bases of the junction unmatched. CDR1 SGHTA and CDR2 FQGNSA come from the germline V gene. This CDR3 is 15 amino acids long. The CDR3, as DNA: TGTGCCAGCAGCCCCGGGACAGGGGTATCAGAGACCCAGTACTTC. This translates into CASSPGTGVSETQYF.